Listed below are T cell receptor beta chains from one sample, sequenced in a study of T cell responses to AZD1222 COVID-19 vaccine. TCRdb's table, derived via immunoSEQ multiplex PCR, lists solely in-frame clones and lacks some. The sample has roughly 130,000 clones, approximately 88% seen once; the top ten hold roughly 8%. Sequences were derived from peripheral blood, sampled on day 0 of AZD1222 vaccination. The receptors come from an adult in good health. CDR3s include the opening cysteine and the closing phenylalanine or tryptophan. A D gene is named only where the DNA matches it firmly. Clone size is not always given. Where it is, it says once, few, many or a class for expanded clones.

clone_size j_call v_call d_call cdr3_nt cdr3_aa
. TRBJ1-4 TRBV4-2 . TGTGCCAGCAGCCAAGTCAGGGGCCCTAATGAAAAACTGTTTTTT CASSQVRGPNEKLFF
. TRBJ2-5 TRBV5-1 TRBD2 TGCGCCAGCAGCTTGGACCCAGGGAGGGACCGAGAGACCCAGTACTTC CASSLDPGRDRETQYF
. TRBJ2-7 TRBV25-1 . TGTGCCAGCAGCTCCCCCCGCGAGCAGTACTTC CASSSPREQYF
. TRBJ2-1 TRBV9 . TGTGCCAGCAACTCTTGGGGGCTGGACAATGAGCAGTTCTTC CASNSWGLDNEQFF
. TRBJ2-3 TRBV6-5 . TGTGCCAGCAGTTATTTCGGTGGGCGCATCACAGATACGCAGTATTTT CASSYFGGRITDTQYF
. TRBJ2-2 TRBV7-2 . TGTGCCAGCAGCGTAGCTCAGAGGGCCAGGACCGGGGAGCTGTTTTTT CASSVAQRARTGELFF
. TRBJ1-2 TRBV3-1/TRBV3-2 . TGTGCCAGCAGCCGAGGACTCCAGGCCTACTATGGCTACACCTTC CASSRGLQAYYGYTF
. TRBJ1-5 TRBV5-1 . TGCGCCAGCAGCCGGGCAGGGGATCAGCCCCAGCATTTT CASSRAGDQPQHF
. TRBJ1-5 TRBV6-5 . TGTGCCAGCAGTTATTTATCAGGTCAGCCCCAGCATTTT CASSYLSGQPQHF
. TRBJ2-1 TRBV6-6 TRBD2 TGTGCCAGCAGTCCTCAAACGGGGGGGCTTAAGTACAATGAGCAGTTCTTC CASSPQTGGLKYNEQFF
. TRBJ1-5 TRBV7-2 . TGTGCCAGCAGCTTAGTGGCCAGGGCCGGCAATCAGCCCCAGCATTTT CASSLVARAGNQPQHF
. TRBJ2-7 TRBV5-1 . TGCGCCAGCAGCTGGGCGGACAGAGCTGACGAGCAGTACTTC CASSWADRADEQYF
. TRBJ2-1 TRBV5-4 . TGTGCCAGCAAATTCAGCGGGCATTACAATGAGCAGTTCTTC CASKFSGHYNEQFF
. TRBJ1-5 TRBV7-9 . TGTGCCAGCAGTCCGGGGGATAATCAGCCCCAGCATTTT CASSPGDNQPQHF
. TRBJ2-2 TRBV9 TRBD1 TGTGCCAGCAGCGTAGTAGTCGGACAGGGTACCGGGGAGCTGTTTTTT CASSVVVGQGTGELFF
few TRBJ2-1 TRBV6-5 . TGTGCCAGCAGTTCCCCTGGGCGTGGGACTGAGCAGTTCTTC CASSSPGRGTEQFF
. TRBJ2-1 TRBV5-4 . TGTGCCAGCAGCTCGAATAGTGTGAATGAGCAGTTCTTC CASSSNSVNEQFF
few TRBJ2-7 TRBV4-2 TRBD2 TGTGCCAGCAGCCATTCCGGGGGGACCTACGAGCAGTACTTC CASSHSGGTYEQYF
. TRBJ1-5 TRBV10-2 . TGCGCCAGCAGTGCGAGGGTGGGAGGCAATCAGCCCCAGCATTTT CASSARVGGNQPQHF
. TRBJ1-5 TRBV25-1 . TGTGCCAGCAGTGGCCAGGACTGGTCCCAGCATTTT CASSGQDWSQHF